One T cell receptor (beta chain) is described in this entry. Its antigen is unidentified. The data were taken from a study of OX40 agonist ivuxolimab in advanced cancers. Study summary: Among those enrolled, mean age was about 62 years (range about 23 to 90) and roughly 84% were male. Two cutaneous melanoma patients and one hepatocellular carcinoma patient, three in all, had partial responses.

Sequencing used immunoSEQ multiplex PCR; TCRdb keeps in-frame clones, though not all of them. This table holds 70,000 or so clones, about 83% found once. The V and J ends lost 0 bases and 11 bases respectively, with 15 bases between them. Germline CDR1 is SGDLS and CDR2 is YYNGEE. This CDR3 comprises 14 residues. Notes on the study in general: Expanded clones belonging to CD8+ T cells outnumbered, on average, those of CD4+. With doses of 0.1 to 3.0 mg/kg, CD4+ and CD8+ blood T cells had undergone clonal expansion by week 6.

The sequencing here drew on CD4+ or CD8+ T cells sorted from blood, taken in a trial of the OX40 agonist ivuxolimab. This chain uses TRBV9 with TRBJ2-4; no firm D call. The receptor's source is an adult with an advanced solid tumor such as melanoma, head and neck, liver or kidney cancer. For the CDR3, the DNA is TGTGCCAGCAGCGTAGACCAGGAGTCTATTGTTCAGTACTTC. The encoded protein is CASSVDQESIVQYF.